The clone carrying this T cell receptor (beta chain) has only a few counts. What it binds is unknown. The record originates from a study of beta chain features in type 1 diabetes. Findings and limits, study-wide: A possible short-template PCR bias applies equally to patients and controls.

V was pared by 1 base and J by 7 bases, with 7 bases between. Germline V gene data show CDR1 as DFQATT and CDR2 as SNEGSKA (reference sequence). The CDR3 is 11 residues long. Expressed TCRB transcripts were sequenced after all isolated RNA was converted to cDNA. Clones were read by immunoSEQ multiplex PCR, and TCRdb kept only the in-frame ones, dropping some. The sample holds some 400,000 clones, about 16% seen once. CD4+ naive, central memory, regulatory and stem cell-like memory subsets were isolated by sorting on CD45RO/CCR7/CD25/CD127/CD95/CD27. The chain links TRBV20-1 to TRBJ1-1; perhaps TRBD1 as D (5 bases). This receptor was identified in a woman in her late teens or twenties in good health. The specimen sequenced was naive CD4+ T cells from blood. CDR3 amino acids: CSARGQNEAFF. CDR3 nucleotide sequence: TGCAGTGCTAGAGGACAGAATGAAGCTTTCTTT.